One and the same sample provided the 17 T cell receptor beta chains below, sequenced in a study of blood T cell repertoires in COVID-19. Method: immunoSEQ multiplex PCR; TCRdb's copy keeps in-frame clones and lacks some. The sample yields under 250,000 clones, approximately 81% seen once. Sequencing input: peripheral blood. These receptors were taken from a man aged 45 to 65 who had recovered from COVID-19.

The chain combines TRBV28 with TRBJ1-2; D remains unclear. V dropped 1 base and J dropped 4 bases, with 7 bases sitting between them. Germline V gives CDR1 MDHEN, CDR2 SYDVKM. This CDR3 region has 13 residues. This chain's CDR3 is CASSLSGRYGYTF. CDR3 sequence (DNA): TGTGCCAGCAGTTTATCAGGCCGCTATGGCTACACCTTC.

This chain connects TRBV11-2 to TRBJ1-4, with D unresolved. The CDR3 runs to 11 residues. The V end was cut by 1 base, the J end by 10 bases, with 4 bases between. Germline V gene data show CDR1 as SGHAT and CDR2 as FQNNGV. The CDR3 spells CASSLGGKLFF. CDR3 DNA sequence: TGTGCCAGCAGCTTAGGCGGAAAACTGTTTTTT.

V gene TRBV4-1 combines with J gene TRBJ2-7, with 7 bases lining up with TRBD2. V shed 4 bases, J shed 5 bases, and the junction held 8 bases outside the gene matches. The CDR3 is made up of 14 amino acids. CDR1 MGHRA and CDR2 YSYEKL come from the germline V gene. The CDR3 sequence: CASSPWGGSHEQYF. CDR3 in DNA: TGCGCCAGCAGCCCTTGGGGGGGTTCCCACGAGCAGTACTTC.

This clone was seen only once. The genes are TRBV24-1 and TRBJ2-2, with D tentatively TRBD1 (8 bases). The CDR3 has 17 amino acids. The V and J ends lost 1 base and 6 bases respectively, with 17 bases between them. Germline V lookup: CDR1 KGHDR, CDR2 SFDVKD. In DNA, the CDR3 is TGTGCCACCAGTGATTTCGGGGGACAGGCGGGGGCCGGGGAGCTGTTTTTT. Amino acids: CATSDFGGQAGAGELFF.

The CDR3 region is CASSPQDSGSPLHF. The CDR3 coding sequence is TGTGCCAGCTCACCACAGGATTCAGGATCACCCCTCCACTTT. The gene calls are TRBV18 and TRBJ1-6; D is uncertain. Per the germline V gene, CDR1 is KGHSH and CDR2 is LQKENI. The length of the CDR3 is 14 residues. V lost 1 base, J lost 10 bases, and 11 bases lay in between.

The chain uses TRBV11-2 and TRBJ2-1; a weak D match, TRBD2 (5 bases). The ends were cut back, 2 bases at V and 3 bases at J, with 11 bases in the middle. The germline V gene encodes CDR1 SGHAT and CDR2 FQNNGV. The CDR3 runs to 15 residues. For the CDR3, the DNA is TGTGCCAGCAGCTTATTTCCGGGGAGCTACAATGAGCAGTTCTTC. Translating gives CASSLFPGSYNEQFF.

The rearrangement joins TRBV19 to TRBJ2-4; D not resolved. CDR3 length: 16 amino acids. The germline gives CDR1 LNHDA, CDR2 SQIVND (reference sequence). V lost 5 bases to trimming and J lost 0 bases, with 14 bases between them. CDR3 DNA: TGTGCCAGTAGTCCCCGTTGGCAGATAGCCAAAAACATTCAGTACTTC. It is translated as CASSPRWQIAKNIQYF.

This chain connects TRBV15 to TRBJ2-7, with unresolved D. Germline-derived CDR1 and CDR2 are LNHNV and YYDKDF (reference sequence). The CDR3 spans 16 residues. The V end was cut by 0 bases, the J end by 0 bases, with 12 bases between. The CDR3 is CATSRDRGRSSYEQYF. CDR3 sequence (DNA): TGTGCCACCAGCAGAGATCGAGGCCGAAGCTCCTACGAGCAGTACTTC.

This sequence joins TRBV18 and TRBJ2-7; a possible D gene is TRBD1 (6 bases). Germline V gene data show CDR1 as KGHSH and CDR2 as LQKENI. V was trimmed by 0 bases and J by 3 bases, leaving 6 bases between them. The CDR3 consists of 13 residues. CDR3 bases: TGTGCCAGCTCACCACCGGACAGCTACGAGCAGTACTTC. Translated, it gives CASSPPDSYEQYF.

The V and J genes are TRBV28 and TRBJ2-7, with 9 bases aligning to TRBD1. This CDR3 has 16 amino acids. Losses at the gene ends were 6 bases for V and 2 bases for J; bases not matched to a gene: 11. Germline values: CDR1 MDHEN, CDR2 SYDVKM. CDR3 amino acids: CASRPSTGGAPYEQYF. For the CDR3, the DNA is TGTGCCAGCAGACCAAGCACAGGGGGCGCCCCCTACGAGCAGTACTTC.

In nucleotides, the CDR3 is TGCGCCAGCAGCTCTAAGGACAGGGGCTTGAGTTCACCCCTCCACTTT. Translating it yields CASSSKDRGLSSPLHF. V gene TRBV5-1 combines with J gene TRBJ1-6, with 9 bases that match TRBD1. The CDR3 length is 16 residues. Looked up from germline, CDR1 is SGHRS and CDR2 is YFSETQ. The J segment lost 9 bases and the V segment lost 3 bases, leaving 10 bases of the junction unmatched.

The chain carries TRBV20-1 and TRBJ1-4; TRBD1 agrees at 8 bases. The CDR3 has 15 residues. Germline V gives CDR1 DFQATT, CDR2 SNEGSKA (reference sequence). V gave up 3 bases and J gave up 6 bases; unmatched junction bases: 9. Here the CDR3 reads CSASPWTGRDEKLFF. The CDR3 nucleotides are TGCAGTGCTAGTCCCTGGACAGGGAGGGATGAAAAACTGTTTTTT.

The chain has TRBV7-6 and TRBJ2-1; D possibly corresponds to TRBD1 (6 bases). The CDR3 runs 15 residues. Trimming stripped 5 bases from V and 3 bases from J, with 14 bases between. Germline CDR1 is SGHVS and CDR2 is FNYEAQ. The CDR3 region is CASSLRTVGYNEQFF. The DNA for the CDR3 is TGTGCCAGCAGCCTCCGGACAGTCGGCTACAATGAGCAGTTCTTC.

This clone was seen just once. The genes are TRBV6-2 or TRBV6-3 and TRBJ1-5; TRBD1 is a possible D gene (5 bases). CDR3 length: 18 amino acids. The ends were cut back, 2 bases at V and 1 base at J, with 18 bases in the middle. Germline CDR1 is MNHEY and CDR2 is SVGEGT. This CDR3 is CASSYDPRVGKSNQPQHF. In nucleotides, the CDR3 is TGTGCCAGCAGTTACGATCCCAGGGTGGGGAAAAGCAATCAGCCCCAGCATTTT.

The rearrangement links TRBV6-4 to TRBJ2-1, with a possible D match to TRBD2 (5 bases). This CDR3 has 13 amino acids. V lost 0 bases and J lost 11, with 11 bases in between. Germline V gene sequence: CDR1 MRHNA, CDR2 SNTAGT. Here the CDR3 reads CASSDSAPGKQFF. The CDR3 nucleotides read TGTGCCAGCAGTGACTCCGCCCCGGGGAAGCAGTTCTTC.

V gene TRBV15 combines with J gene TRBJ2-2; maybe TRBD1 (6 bases). Trimming removed 3 bases from V and 0 bases from J, with 11 bases in between. The CDR3 extends over 16 amino acids. Germline assignment: CDR1 LNHNV and CDR2 YYDKDF (reference sequence). The CDR3 coding sequence is TGTGCCACCAGCAGTGACAGGTGGTCGAACACCGGGGAGCTGTTTTTT. Residues: CATSSDRWSNTGELFF.

The gene calls are TRBV29-1 and TRBJ2-3; 7 bases agree with TRBD2. The CDR3 sequence is 14 residues long. CDR1 and CDR2 (germline): SQVTM, ANQGSEA. V lost 2 bases and J lost 2; bases outside the gene matches: 4. The CDR3 sequence: CSVELADLTDTQYF. In DNA, the CDR3 is TGCAGCGTTGAACTAGCGGACCTCACAGATACGCAGTATTTT.